This T cell receptor (beta chain) was profiled in a study of vaccination effects on CD4 cells after COVID-19. At the level of the study: The second dose preceded post-vaccine samples by a median of 72 days. General observations from the study: Clones that were induced by infection or by vaccine showed marked contraction late after vaccination.

A remark on this clone: What it recognizes is unknown.

Before sequencing, viral peptide pools were used by the ViraFEST assay to expand antigen-specific CD4+ T cells. Researchers isolated CD4+ T cells once approximately eleven days of culture had elapsed. BNT162b2 vaccine or mRNA-1273 vaccine was given to participants in two doses. About 2 million PBMC per well received approximately 10 IU/ml IL-2 and around 11 ug/ml peptides in culture. Half the medium was swapped for IL-2 medium on days 3 and 7. Using immunoSEQ multiplex PCR, the repertoire was profiled, and TCRdb retains in-frame clones only, with some absent. Among approximately 61,000 clones listed, roughly 72% were seen once. The CDR3 runs 14 residues. Trimming removed 6 bases from V and 7 bases from J; junction bases left unmatched: 5. Germline CDR1 MNHEY, CDR2 SVGAGI.

Sequences were derived from CD4+ T cells from PBMCs cultured with HCoV-229E spike peptides, sampled after COVID-19 vaccination. This sequence joins TRBV6-5 and TRBJ1-6; 8 positions match TRBD1. The origin of this receptor is a human donor who received a COVID-19 vaccine. CDR3: CASSRTGSNSPLHF. The DNA for the CDR3 is TGTGCCAGCAGCCGGACAGGGTCGAATTCACCCCTCCACTTT.